These 7 T cell receptor beta chains came from one sample sequenced in a study of blood T cell repertoires in COVID-19. The assay was immunoSEQ multiplex PCR, and TCRdb's table has in-frame clones only and misses some. The sample lists tens of thousands of clones; roughly 83% were seen once. Sequenced material: peripheral blood. The receptors derive from a woman at least 80 years old with acute or convalescent COVID-19.

CDR3 sequence: CASSLEGTGSSNQPQHF. As DNA, the CDR3 is TGCGCCAGCAGCTTGGAAGGGACAGGGTCGAGCAATCAGCCCCAGCATTTT. The chain is built from TRBV5-1 and TRBJ1-5; TRBD1 matches 9 bases. Germline V gives CDR1 SGHRS, CDR2 YFSETQ. The CDR3 sequence is 17 residues long. The J segment lost 1 base and the V segment lost 0 bases, leaving 5 bases of the junction unmatched.

The chain uses TRBV6-1 and TRBJ1-1; TRBD1 agrees at 9 bases. Germline V gene lookup returns CDR1 MNHNS and CDR2 SASEGT. The V and J ends lost 3 bases and 5 bases, in that order; junction bases with no gene match: 7. This CDR3 is built from 15 residues. CDR3 sequence reads: CASSESGQGRTEAFF. The CDR3 bases are TGTGCCAGCAGTGAGTCCGGACAGGGGCGGACTGAAGCTTTCTTT.

The chain couples TRBV7-3 to TRBJ1-6; D is ambiguous. The germline V gene has CDR1 SGHTA and CDR2 FQGTGA. V was cut by 5 bases and J by 7 bases, with 9 bases left in between. CDR3 length: 13 residues. CDR3 residues: CASSRQKNSPLHF. CDR3 DNA sequence: TGTGCCAGCAGCCGCCAGAAGAATTCACCCCTCCACTTT.

Only one count was recorded for this clone. The rearrangement uses TRBV11-2 and TRBJ2-5; 8 bases agree with TRBD2. In germline, CDR1 is SGHAT, CDR2 FQNNGV. This CDR3 region has 15 residues. The V and J ends lost 2 bases and 0 bases, in that order; junction bases with no gene match: 2. The CDR3 protein is CASSLTSGDQETQYF. CDR3 nucleotides: TGTGCCAGCAGCTTAACTAGCGGAGACCAAGAGACCCAGTACTTC.

This sequence joins TRBV10-1 and TRBJ1-1, with D perhaps matching TRBD1 (5 bases). Germline assignment: CDR1 WNHNN and CDR2 SYGVQD (reference sequence). V gave up 4 bases and J gave up 0 bases, with 12 bases separating them. This CDR3 contains 15 residues. Here the CDR3 DNA reads TGCGCCAGCAGTGTGGAGGGGTCCATGAACACTGAAGCTTTCTTT. Protein sequence: CASSVEGSMNTEAFF.

The V call is TRBV29-1, the J call TRBJ1-2, with TRBD1 matching over 9 bases. The CDR3 extends over 14 amino acids. The V segment lost 6 bases and the J segment 4 bases; nucleotides outside the gene matches: 9. Germline CDR1 and CDR2: SQVTM and ANQGSEA. The CDR3, as DNA: TGCAGCGTAAGGGACAGGGCGCAAACCTATGGCTACACCTTC. Its protein product is CSVRDRAQTYGYTF.

The chain is built from TRBV5-6 and TRBJ1-2; no clear D. The CDR3 runs 13 residues. Trimming took 2 bases from V and 2 from J, leaving 7 bases between them. Germline V CDR1 and CDR2: SGHDT, YYEEEE. The CDR3 region has the DNA TGTGCCAGCAGCTTAGATACAAACTATGGCTACACCTTC. Its protein is CASSLDTNYGYTF.